Listed here are 19 T cell receptor beta chains from one sample, sequenced in a study of beta chain features in type 1 diabetes. Every bit of the isolated RNA underwent reverse transcription, so sequencing read expressed TCRB transcripts. Using immunoSEQ multiplex PCR, the repertoire was profiled, and TCRdb retains in-frame clones only, with some absent. Of 250,000 to 350,000 clones in the sample, approximately 16% were seen once. Study-wide results and caveats: Type 1 diabetes patients had moderately but significantly shorter TCRB CDR3s in all four CD4+ subsets.

These TCRs' antigens remain unknown. The sample taken for sequencing was naive CD4+ T cells from blood. These receptor sequences come from a man aged 18 to 29 with type 1 diabetes.

This clone was seen a few times. J is TRBJ2-5 and V is TRBV10-3; maybe TRBD2 (6 bases). V was pared by 10 bases and J by 1 base, with 7 bases between. Germline CDR1 is ENHRY and CDR2 is SYGVKD. This CDR3 contains 11 residues. The CDR3 loop is CATGGQETQYF. CDR3 coding DNA: TGTGCCACCGGGGGCCAAGAGACCCAGTACTTC.

This clone showed up just a few times. The chain is built from TRBV7-2 and TRBJ2-7; TRBD1 matches 9 bases. The CDR3 length is 16 residues. Germline lookup yields CDR1 SGHTA and CDR2 FQGNSA. Trimming cost V 3 bases and J 6 bases; bases outside gene matches: 12. CDR3 loop: CASSLVRGQGGPEQYF. The CDR3 DNA sequence: TGTGCCAGCAGCTTGGTCAGGGGACAGGGTGGGCCCGAGCAGTACTTC.

The rearrangement joins TRBV29-1 to TRBJ2-7, with 8 bases that match TRBD1. The CDR3 is 11 residues long. The V segment lost 7 bases and the J segment 6 bases; nucleotides outside the gene matches: 5. Germline-derived CDR1 and CDR2 are SQVTM and ANQGSEA. CDR3 loop: CSARTGPEQYF. Written as DNA, the CDR3 is TGCAGCGCTAGGACAGGGCCCGAGCAGTACTTC.

The chain combines TRBV23-1 with TRBJ1-6; no clear D. TRBV23-1 is an open reading frame whose function is uncertain. This CDR3 has 20 residues. Trimming pared 0 bases from V and 3 bases from J, leaving 21 bases between. As DNA, the CDR3 is TGCGCCAGCAGTCAATCACGATATTCCTGGCAGGAACTCTATAATTCACCCCTCCACTTT. Its translation: CASSQSRYSWQELYNSPLHF.

The chain links TRBV30 to TRBJ2-7, with 7 nucleotides matching TRBD2. The CDR3 runs to 14 residues. The trim removed 4 bases at V and 3 bases at J, leaving 9 bases unmatched. Germline CDR1 is GTSNPN and CDR2 is SVGIG (reference sequence). The CDR3 DNA follows: TGTGCCTGGACGCCGGGACTATACTTCTACGAGCAGTACTTC. This translates into CAWTPGLYFYEQYF.

This chain connects TRBV6-1 to TRBJ2-1; 7 bases map to TRBD2. CDR1 and CDR2 (germline): MNHNS, SASEGT. Trimming cost V 6 bases and J 9 bases; bases outside gene matches: 2. The CDR3 sequence is 11 residues long. CDR3 DNA: TGTGCCAGCAGCGAGCGGGGTGAGCAGTTCTTC. Residues: CASSERGEQFF.

The chain carries TRBV28 and TRBJ2-7; perhaps TRBD2 as D (5 bases). The CDR3 length is 15 residues. The V gene lost 5 bases and the J gene lost 6 bases, with 20 bases spanning the gap. Germline CDR1 and CDR2: MDHEN and SYDVKM. The CDR3 loop is CASSARGLGLGEQYF. For the CDR3, the DNA is TGTGCCAGCAGTGCCCGAGGGTTAGGTCTGGGCGAGCAGTACTTC.

This rearrangement joins TRBV7-9 to TRBJ1-2; D call uncertain. Germline V CDR1 and CDR2: SEHNR, FQNEAQ (reference sequence). This CDR3 has 17 residues. Trimming took 2 bases from V and 4 from J, leaving 20 bases between them. The CDR3, as DNA: TGTGCCAGCAGCTTACGTCGGCCGAGAGGCCCTGGCTATGGCTACACCTTC. This translates into CASSLRRPRGPGYGYTF.

This clone was detected only a few times. The genes are TRBV29-1 and TRBJ1-2; 11 nucleotides align to TRBD1. The CDR3 sequence is 14 residues long. CDR1 SQVTM and CDR2 ANQGSEA come from the germline V gene. V was pared by 4 bases and J by 2 bases, with 3 bases of the junction left unmatched. CDR3 sequence (DNA): TGCAGCGTTGCAGGGACAGGGGGAAACTATGGCTACACCTTC. Translated, it gives CSVAGTGGNYGYTF.

This sequence joins TRBV5-1 and TRBJ2-1, with D maybe TRBD2 (5 bases). V was trimmed by 4 bases and J by 7 bases, leaving 21 bases between them. The germline CDR1 and CDR2 sequences are SGHRS and YFSETQ. The CDR3 loop spans 16 amino acids. In DNA form, the CDR3 reads TGCGCCAGCAGCCGCGACTGGTCTCGAGGGCTAAATGAGCAGTTCTTC. Encoded protein: CASSRDWSRGLNEQFF.

J is TRBJ2-3 and V is TRBV5-1; no clear D. Trimming cost V 0 bases and J 0 bases, with 5 bases left between them. The length of the CDR3 is 14 residues. Germline lookup yields CDR1 SGHRS and CDR2 YFSETQ. The CDR3 DNA reads as TGCGCCAGCAGCTTGGAGAGTAGCACAGATACGCAGTATTTT. Its translation: CASSLESSTDTQYF.

This chain uses TRBV29-1 with TRBJ2-7; D uncertain. Germline V gene sequence: CDR1 SQVTM, CDR2 ANQGSEA. The CDR3 extends over 13 amino acids. Trimming removed 4 bases from V and 0 bases from J, with 10 bases in between. CDR3 sequence (DNA): TGCAGCGTTGCCCGACACGTCTCCTACGAGCAGTACTTC. This codes for CSVARHVSYEQYF.

This chain connects TRBV14 to TRBJ1-2; a weak D match, TRBD1 (5 bases). Germline CDR1 SGHDN, CDR2 FVKESK. Trimming removed 1 base at V and 3 bases at J, with 9 bases between. The CDR3 is made up of 14 amino acids. The CDR3 DNA sequence: TGTGCCAGCAGCCAAGGTGGGGGGGACTATGGCTACACCTTC. It translates to CASSQGGGDYGYTF.

The sample holds a few counts of this clone. This chain connects TRBV19 to TRBJ1-5; 11 nucleotides align to TRBD1. The V gene's germline CDR1 is LNHDA and CDR2 SQIVND (reference sequence). V was clipped by 4 bases and J by 7 bases; unmatched bases: 6. The CDR3 length is 15 residues. CDR3 region: CASSRTGGGGQPQHF. In nucleotides, the CDR3 is TGTGCCAGTAGTAGGACAGGGGGCGGTGGACAGCCCCAGCATTTT.

The chain uses TRBV25-1 and TRBJ1-6, with TRBD1 as a possible D gene (5 bases). V lost 1 base to trimming and J lost 4 bases, with 5 bases between them. The CDR3 contains 14 residues. In germline, CDR1 is MGHDK, CDR2 SYGVNS. The DNA of the CDR3 is TGTGCCAGCAGTGAATCAGGGTATAATTCACCCCTCCACTTT. Its protein is CASSESGYNSPLHF.

V gene TRBV7-2 combines with J gene TRBJ1-2, with D possibly being TRBD1 (5 bases). This CDR3 comprises 14 residues. Germline CDR1 and CDR2: SGHTA and FQGNSA. V was cut by 4 bases and J by 7 bases, with 16 bases left in between. In DNA form, the CDR3 reads TGTGCCAGCAGCTCTATACCCGGGAGGGGTGGCTACACCTTC. This codes for CASSSIPGRGGYTF.

This clone was picked up a small number of times. The rearrangement joins TRBV15 to TRBJ2-7; perhaps TRBD1 as D (6 bases). This CDR3 has 18 amino acids. V gave up 6 bases and J gave up 4 bases, with 28 bases separating them. Germline V CDR1 and CDR2: LNHNV, YYDKDF (reference sequence). The CDR3 DNA is TGTGCCACCAGAAAGAAACCCCACGTACCAGGGGTCGGGTACGAGCAGTACTTC. Amino acids: CATRKKPHVPGVGYEQYF.

In this sample, this clone turned up a few times. This chain links TRBV9 with TRBJ1-1, with 8 bases that match TRBD1. Losses at the gene ends were 5 bases for V and 1 base for J; bases not matched to a gene: 4. The CDR3 extends over 14 amino acids. Looked up from germline, CDR1 is SGDLS and CDR2 is YYNGEE. The CDR3 nucleotides are TGTGCCAGCAGTCTCCAGGGGGCGAACACTGAAGCTTTCTTT. Amino acid sequence: CASSLQGANTEAFF. Drawing the rest from reference TRBV9 and TRBJ1-1, the complete variable domain is DSGVTQTPKHLITATGQRVTLRCSPRSGDLSVYWYQQSLDQGLQFLIQYYNGEERAKGNILERFSAQQFPDLHSELNLSSLELGDSALYFCASSLQGANTEAFFGQGTRLTVV.

This clone turned up a few times. V usage is TRBV25-1 and J usage is TRBJ2-1; 9 nucleotides match TRBD2. Germline-derived CDR1 and CDR2 are MGHDK and SYGVNS. The CDR3 consists of 17 residues. V was pared by 3 bases and J by 7 bases, with 13 bases of the junction left unmatched. The CDR3 region has the DNA TGTGCCAGCAGTGACCTACAAAGTAGCGGGAGCGCGAATGAGCAGTTCTTC. The encoded protein is CASSDLQSSGSANEQFF.